A selection of T cell receptor beta chains follows, all from one sample in a study of cytomegalovirus exposure and HLA in healthy donors. Clones were read by immunoSEQ multiplex PCR, and TCRdb kept only the in-frame ones, dropping some. The table includes about 190,000 clones, roughly four fifths detected once. Sequenced sample: PBMCs. The receptors derive from a woman younger than 45 in good health and CMV-seropositive. CDR3s leave out the opening cysteine and the closing phenylalanine or tryptophan.

v_call	j_call	cdr3_length	cdr3_aa
TRBV19	TRBJ2-5	13	ASSIDPGGRPTQY
TRBV10-3	TRBJ2-1	12	AIWGGGTYNEQF
TRBV19	TRBJ1-5	14	ASSIMGAQGNQPQH
TRBV27	TRBJ2-7	13	ASSRTGPSSYEQY
TRBV13	NA	14	ASSTRDRESSYEQY
TRBV7-9	TRBJ2-7	12	ASSFAETTYEQY
TRBV7-6	TRBJ2-3	12	ASSTRSSGDTQY
TRBV28	TRBJ1-3	16	ASSFSTPGQISGNTIY
TRBV28	TRBJ1-2	14	ASSPAGQGAYYGYT
TRBV6-6	TRBJ1-1	11	ASSYATGAKAF
TRBV29-1	TRBJ1-1	11	SVDSPENTEAF
TRBV4-1	TRBJ1-5	17	ASSQDPPSDSYSNQPQH
TRBV27	TRBJ1-4	12	ASSLTGGGEKLF
TRBV7-9	TRBJ2-5	13	ASSAGFGLQETQY
TRBV14	TRBJ2-1	13	ASSHGAGGPSEQF
TRBV14	TRBJ1-1	12	ASSQDLVQTEAF
TRBV9	TRBJ2-2	14	ASSVVERESTGELF
TRBV27	TRBJ2-2	14	ASSASGAPNTGELF
TRBV6-5	NA	13	ASSTEASSGNTIY
TRBV21-1	TRBJ2-7	13	ASSRPGTLSYEQY
TRBV7-9	TRBJ2-7	10	ASSYGQAEQY
TRBV5-1	TRBJ2-1	12	ASNPSGVYNEQF
TRBV5-1	TRBJ2-1	13	ASSLIPAEDNEQF
TRBV5-1	TRBJ2-5	14	ASSPLAGENRETQY
TRBV19	TRBJ1-5	13	ASKDRHSSNQPQH
TRBV28	TRBJ1-5	13	ASTWGPRGNQPQH
TRBV12-5	TRBJ2-1	9	ASGFGNEQF
TRBV28	TRBJ2-5	12	VSGPHGREETQY
TRBV28	TRBJ2-1	8	ASGPHEQF
TRBV18	TRBJ2-2	12	ASSPRGYTGELF
TRBV6-1	TRBJ2-2	11	ATQGAWTGELF
TRBV6-5	TRBJ2-7	13	ASRYTGLKSYEQY
TRBV28	TRBJ2-7	15	ASSWGAVGTGAYEQY
TRBV4-1	TRBJ1-1	12	ASRDHPSNTEAF